Each of the 21 T cell receptor beta chains below was sequenced from the same sample in a study of CD8 T cells in ankylosing spondylitis (dated by TCRdb to about 2017). The paper's findings and limits, for the study overall: A TCR beta motif made up of under ten highly homologous amino acid variants appeared to be characteristic of blood from ankylosing spondylitis patients.

The library was generated by 5' RACE. Data came from an Illumina HiSeq 2500. The raw public reads went through TCRdb reprocessing: fastp at Q25, MiXCR clone calling, in-frame beta chains kept. Here each entry gathers all rows of one CDR3 protein and keeps the most common genes and DNA. The sample table lists 350,000 to 550,000 distinct CDR3 sequences, roughly 27% of them with a count of one. 0.85% to 1% of the sample is held by the ten biggest clonotypes. The antigens for these receptors are not known. The source material was blood, either unsorted or a sorted T cell fraction (not recorded which). These receptors came from a male donor with ankylosing spondylitis.

The rearrangement links TRBV20-1 to TRBJ1-4, with a weak D call TRBD1 (5 bases). The length of the CDR3 is 14 residues. Germline CDR1 is DFQATT and CDR2 is SNEGSKA (reference sequence). The V end was cut by 7 bases, the J end by 2 bases, with 14 bases between. CDR3 region: CSVISGTTNEKLFF. CDR3 nucleotides: TGCAGTGTTATCTCCGGGACGACTAATGAAAAACTGTTTTTT.

The chain employs TRBV9 and TRBJ2-3; the D gene could be TRBD1 or TRBD2 (5 bases each). V was cut by 0 bases and J by 4 bases, with 12 bases left in between. The CDR3 spans 15 residues. CDR1 SGDLS and CDR2 YYNGEE come from the germline V gene. Here the CDR3 reads CASSVVGTASDTQYF. The CDR3 coding sequence is TGTGCCAGCAGCGTAGTAGGGACGGCTTCAGATACGCAGTATTTT.

The genes are TRBV19 and TRBJ1-1; 8 nucleotides agree with TRBD1. V shed 6 bases and J 0 bases; nucleotides not matched to a gene: 9. CDR3 size: 16 residues. The V gene's germline CDR1 is LNHDA and CDR2 SQIVND (reference sequence). The CDR3, as DNA: TGTGCCAGTAGCAGAACCTTGACAGGGGTGAACACTGAAGCTTTCTTT. Its protein product is CASSRTLTGVNTEAFF.

This clonotype was counted between two and nine times. This sequence joins TRBV29-1 and TRBJ2-1; 10 bases agree with TRBD2. V lost 7 bases and J lost 5; bases outside the gene matches: 11. Germline V gene sequence: CDR1 SQVTM, CDR2 ANQGSEA. This CDR3 comprises 15 residues. CDR3 protein: CSAPHLAGADNEQFF. CDR3 bases: TGCAGCGCCCCTCATCTAGCGGGAGCCGACAATGAGCAGTTCTTC.

This sequence joins TRBV28 and TRBJ2-7; TRBD1 aligns across 9 bases. The ends lost 5 bases at V and 3 bases at J; junction bases unmatched: 8. This CDR3 region has 15 residues. CDR1 is MDHEN and CDR2 is SYDVKM in the germline V gene. Here the CDR3 reads CASSPWTGALYEQYF. Here the CDR3 DNA reads TGTGCCAGCAGTCCGTGGACAGGGGCTCTCTACGAGCAGTACTTC.

This clonotype was seen a handful of times. V is TRBV27 and J is TRBJ1-2; D uncertain. CDR3 length equals 15 residues. Deletions cut 5 bases from V and 2 bases from J, with 15 bases between. The germline gives CDR1 MNHEY, CDR2 SMNVEV (reference sequence). The CDR3 is CASSPLGAPNYGYTF. As DNA, the CDR3 is TGTGCCAGCAGTCCCCTGGGAGCGCCCAACTATGGCTACACCTTC.

V gene TRBV5-1 combines with J gene TRBJ2-6; possible D gene TRBD1, 6 bases. The germline V gene encodes CDR1 SGHRS and CDR2 YFSETQ. The germline V and J ends were trimmed by 4 bases and 3 bases, with 8 bases remaining between them. The CDR3 covers 14 residues. The CDR3 loop is CASSQGGGANVLTF. CDR3 coding DNA: TGCGCCAGCAGCCAAGGGGGTGGGGCCAACGTCCTGACTTTC.

J is TRBJ2-3 and V is TRBV7-9, with 7 bases aligning to TRBD1. The CDR3 has 17 residues. The V gene's germline CDR1 is SEHNR and CDR2 FQNEAQ (reference sequence). The ends lost 3 bases at V and 2 bases at J; junction bases unmatched: 11. CDR3 DNA sequence: TGTGCCAGCAGCTTCCTGACAGGGTTGGCCCCCACAGATACGCAGTATTTT. This encodes CASSFLTGLAPTDTQYF.

The chain uses TRBV11-2 and TRBJ1-5; D not resolved. CDR3 length: 18 amino acids. Trimming shortened V by 2 bases and J by 0 bases, and 17 bases separated the two germline ends. CDR1 and CDR2 from the germline V gene are SGHAT and FQNNGV. CDR3 residues: CASSLTLNAGYSNQPQHF. The CDR3 DNA sequence: TGTGCCAGCAGCTTAACACTGAACGCGGGGTATAGCAATCAGCCCCAGCATTTT. Supplemented by reference TRBV11-2 and TRBJ1-5, the full variable domain reads EAGVAQSPRYKIIEKRQSVAFWCNPISGHATLYWYQQILGQGPKLLIQFQNNGVVDDSQLPKDRFSAERLKGVDSTLKIQPAKLEDSAVYLCASSLTLNAGYSNQPQHFGDGTRLSIL.

A few counts support this clonotype. The chain carries TRBV10-3 and TRBJ2-1; TRBD2 aligns across 13 bases. The CDR3 runs to 16 residues. The germline CDR1 and CDR2 sequences are ENHRY and SYGVKD. The V segment lost 3 bases and the J segment 9 bases; nucleotides outside the gene matches: 8. CDR3 residues: CAISEHGLAGAGEQFF. Here the CDR3 DNA reads TGTGCCATCAGTGAACATGGACTAGCGGGAGCAGGTGAGCAGTTCTTC.

In this sample, this clonotype turned up a few times. The chain uses TRBV9 and TRBJ2-1, with 10 bases matching TRBD2. Germline V gene sequence: CDR1 SGDLS, CDR2 YYNGEE. V shed 7 bases, J shed 0 bases, and the junction held 10 bases outside the gene matches. The CDR3 totals 17 residues. The CDR3: CASGTSGIPHSYNEQFF. The CDR3, as DNA: TGTGCCAGCGGCACTAGCGGGATCCCCCACTCCTACAATGAGCAGTTCTTC.

The J gene is TRBJ2-1, the V gene TRBV7-2; D is unresolved. Germline V gene sequence: CDR1 SGHTA, CDR2 FQGNSA. V lost 7 bases to trimming and J lost 6 bases, with 16 bases between them. CDR3 length: 14 amino acids. In DNA, the CDR3 is TGTGCCAGCAAGGCGGTGCTAGGCCCCAATGAGCAGTTCTTC. Its translation: CASKAVLGPNEQFF.

This chain connects TRBV7-2 to TRBJ2-7; TRBD1 matches at 10 bases. The CDR3 runs 14 residues. CDR1 is SGHTA, CDR2 FQGNSA, per germline. With 5 bases clipped from V and 5 bases from J, the junction kept 6 bases outside the gene matches. The CDR3 DNA is TGTGCCAGCAGCAAGACAGGGGGCCGGCACGAGCAGTACTTC. This codes for CASSKTGGRHEQYF.

V and J are TRBV3-1 and TRBJ1-2; D is unclear. Trimming removed 4 bases from V and 0 bases from J, with 9 bases in between. The CDR3 sequence is 14 residues long. In germline, CDR1 is LGHDT, CDR2 YNNKEL (reference sequence). CDR3 nucleotide sequence: TGTGCCAGCAGCCTGACCATAGCTAACTATGGCTACACCTTC. Translating it yields CASSLTIANYGYTF.

The sample holds a few counts of this clonotype. The chain is built from TRBV12-3 or TRBV12-4 and TRBJ2-1; D uncertain. The germline V and J ends were trimmed by 6 bases and 0 bases, with 9 bases remaining between them. CDR3 length: 14 residues. CDR3 sequence: CASRDISSYNEQFF. As DNA, the CDR3 is TGTGCCAGCAGGGATATTAGCTCCTACAATGAGCAGTTCTTC.

The chain couples TRBV19 to TRBJ2-3, with TRBD2 identical over 14 bases. V was pared by 4 bases and J by 5 bases, with 5 bases of the junction left unmatched. This CDR3 is built from 16 residues. CDR1 and CDR2 from the germline V gene are LNHDA and SQIVND (reference sequence). The CDR3 DNA reads TGTGCCAGTAGTAGATCCGGGACTAGCGGGAGAGATACGCAGTATTTT. It encodes CASSRSGTSGRDTQYF. Together with reference TRBV19 and TRBJ2-3, the CDR3 gives the full variable domain: DGGITQSPKYLFRKEGQNVTLSCEQNLNHDAMYWYRQDPGQGLRLIYYSQIVNDFQKGDIAEGYSVSREKKESFPLTVTSAQKNPTAFYLCASSRSGTSGRDTQYFGPGTRLTVL.

V gene TRBV3-1 combines with J gene TRBJ1-5, with no clear D. The CDR3 spans 15 residues. Germline CDR1 LGHDT, CDR2 YNNKEL (reference sequence). V was clipped by 0 bases and J by 4 bases, with 10 bases between them. The CDR3 DNA follows: TGTGCCAGCAGCCAAGATTCAGGCGGGAATCAGCCCCAGCATTTT. It is translated as CASSQDSGGNQPQHF.

Written as DNA, the CDR3 is TGTGCCAGCTCACCTAGACCCGGGACAGAGAATTCACCCCTCCACTTT. Its protein product is CASSPRPGTENSPLHF. The chain couples TRBV18 to TRBJ1-6; TRBD1 aligns across 7 bases. CDR1 and CDR2 (germline): KGHSH, LQKENI. The CDR3 consists of 16 residues. V shed 3 bases, J shed 7 bases, and the junction held 9 bases outside the gene matches.

This clonotype has a handful of counts. The chain is built from TRBV12-3 or TRBV12-4 and TRBJ2-1, with TRBD1 as a possible D gene (5 bases). The CDR3 consists of 14 residues. Trimming shortened V by 8 bases and J by 3 bases, and 14 bases separated the two germline ends. CDR3 in DNA: TGTGCCAGCCACCCTGGACATATCTACAATGAGCAGTTCTTC. This gives the protein CASHPGHIYNEQFF.

The chain links TRBV5-1 to TRBJ1-2; D possibly corresponds to TRBD1 (5 bases). The V gene's germline CDR1 is SGHRS and CDR2 YFSETQ. V shed 1 base and J shed 8 bases, with 18 bases lying between them. The CDR3 consists of 15 residues. In DNA, the CDR3 is TGCGCCAGCAGCTTGAACCAATACGCCGAGGGGGGCTACACCTTC. As protein: CASSLNQYAEGGYTF.

The chain recombines TRBV5-1 with TRBJ2-5; the D gene is possibly TRBD2 (5 bases). Germline loops: CDR1 SGHRS, CDR2 YFSETQ. This CDR3 spans 14 amino acids. V gave up 2 bases and J gave up 2 bases, with 10 bases separating them. The CDR3 DNA reads as TGCGCCAGCAGCTTCCCAGGACTTCAAGAGACCCAGTACTTC. It translates to CASSFPGLQETQYF.